Listed below are T cell receptor beta chains from one sample, sequenced in a study of control samples from healthy donors and cancer patients. Assay used: immunoSEQ multiplex PCR; TCRdb lists only in-frame clones, some missing. The table shows tens of thousands of clones, with over 75% occurring only once. The specimen sequenced was blood. All receptors derive from a man in his fifties or sixties in good health. Each CDR3 is given without its conserved first and last residue. Size is stated for part of the rows, as once, few or many counts, or as a class when the clone is expanded.

- TRBV3-1/TRBV3-2 ASSPRTGDAEAF
- TRBV5-1 ASSLGSAIVSSYEQY
- TRBV27 ASKGGANSPLH
- TRBV5-4 ASSSGLADDTQY
- TRBV4-1 ASSRTKGYTEAF
few TRBV4-3 ASSSGTSGGLSYEQY
- TRBV10-1 ARVLRTGGHNSPLH
- TRBV6-4 ASSDPLKQGLNEKLF
- TRBV19 ASSTGGAGTEAF
- TRBV7-9 ASSKGLTSRETQY
- TRBV6-2/TRBV6-3 ASSYAENQPQH
- TRBV27 ASSLQAISLSPLH
- TRBV3-1/TRBV3-2 ASSHSQARYGYT
- TRBV5-5 ASSSLGSSESPLH
few TRBV19 ASRVQGASSTDTQY
few TRBV7-2 ASSYSASEQF
- TRBV5-1 ASSGGGGSPPYEQY
- TRBV6-2/TRBV6-3 ASSWRQFYGYT
- TRBV7-2 ASSLRTIELPTQGNTIY
- TRBV7-8 ASSRDRTYNSPLH
- TRBV7-8 ASSLFEGKETQY
once TRBV7-9 ASSFQGATGANVLT
- TRBV3-1/TRBV3-2 ASSQLWGDTIY
- TRBV19 ASITSSPGKAF
- TRBV4-3 ASSQGTGTGAYEQY
- TRBV2 ASIADRGGTDTQY
few TRBV9 ASSVEGGARNEQF
- TRBV24-1 ATSKRDREETQY
- TRBV7-2 ASSLGHMSSYNEQF
once TRBV3-1/TRBV3-2 ASSHWRGKETQY
- TRBV7-2 ASSITMRGYT
- TRBV5-1 ASTAGQGRSYEQY
- TRBV2 ASSERTSGTRTDTQY
- TRBV6-2/TRBV6-3 ASSHRGQSSYNEQF
- TRBV10-3 AISDPPPGSSYNSPLH
- TRBV21-1 ASSKSCTLGFVDGYT
- TRBV10-3 AISDGRDRGRQETQY
- TRBV4-1 ASSHVSGWGLTDTQY
- TRBV18 ASSPDRAGNTIY
- TRBV5-1 ASSLAPRYNEQF
few TRBV5-1 ASSSTGLSGDGYT
- TRBV27 ASTSDTGELF
- TRBV6-5 ARRRSLGGKLF
- TRBV10-3 AISESGVGTEAF
- TRBV12-5 ASGSNAGSETQY